The 2 T cell receptor beta chains given below trace back to one sample, sequenced in a study of CD8 T cells in ankylosing spondylitis. TCRdb used MiXCR to reprocess the 5' RACE reads, holding one entry per CDR3 protein. The sample contains 200,000 to 250,000 distinct CDR3 sequences, 20% to 30% of which appear only once. The sample comprised blood, either unsorted or a sorted T cell fraction (not recorded which). Receptors were obtained from a male donor with ankylosing spondylitis or in good health (not recorded which).

V usage is TRBV29-1 and J usage is TRBJ2-7; D is uncertain. V dropped 4 bases and J dropped 4 bases, with 8 bases sitting between them. CDR3 size: 11 residues. CDR1 is SQVTM, CDR2 ANQGSEA, per germline. The CDR3 spells CSVGKSYEQYF. For the CDR3, the DNA is TGCAGCGTTGGGAAAAGTTACGAGCAGTACTTC.

Here the CDR3 DNA reads TGCAGCGTTGTATCCGGGAATATGGCCTACAATGAGCAGTTCTTC. This codes for CSVVSGNMAYNEQFF. The chain has TRBV29-1 and TRBJ2-1, with D maybe TRBD2 (5 bases). There are 15 residues in the CDR3. Germline values: CDR1 SQVTM, CDR2 ANQGSEA. V was pared by 4 bases and J by 2 bases, with 15 bases between.